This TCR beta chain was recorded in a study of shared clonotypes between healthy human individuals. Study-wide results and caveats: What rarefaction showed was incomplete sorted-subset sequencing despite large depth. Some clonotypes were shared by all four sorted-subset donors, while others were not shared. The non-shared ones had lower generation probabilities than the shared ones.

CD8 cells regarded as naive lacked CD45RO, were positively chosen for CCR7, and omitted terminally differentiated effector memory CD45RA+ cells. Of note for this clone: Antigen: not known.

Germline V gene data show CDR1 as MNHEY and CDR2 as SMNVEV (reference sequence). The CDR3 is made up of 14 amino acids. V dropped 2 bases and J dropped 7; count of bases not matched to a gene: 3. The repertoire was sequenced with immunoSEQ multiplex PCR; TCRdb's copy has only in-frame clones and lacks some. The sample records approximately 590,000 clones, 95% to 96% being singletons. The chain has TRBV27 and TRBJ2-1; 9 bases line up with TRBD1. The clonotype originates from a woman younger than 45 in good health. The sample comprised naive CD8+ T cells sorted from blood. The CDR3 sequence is CASSLRQGGNEQFF. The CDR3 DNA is TGTGCCAGCAGTTTAAGACAGGGGGGGAATGAGCAGTTCTTC.